The rows below give T cell receptor beta chains drawn from one sample of a study of T cell responses to AZD1222 COVID-19 vaccine. Sequencing used immunoSEQ multiplex PCR; TCRdb keeps in-frame clones, though not all of them. The top ten clones hold approximately 0.97% of a sample with approximately 160,000 clones, 85% to 95% of them seen once. This specimen was peripheral blood, taken on day 0 of AZD1222 vaccination. These receptors were collected from an adult in good health. Both conserved end residues are part of each CDR3. Each record gives: V gene, D gene, J gene, CDR3 protein. The D gene is left open where the match is weak.

v_call: TRBV6-1; d_call: .; j_call: TRBJ1-3; cdr3_aa: CASSEAGNTIYF
v_call: TRBV24-1; d_call: TRBD1; j_call: TRBJ1-4; cdr3_aa: CATSDSGTGVEKLFF
v_call: TRBV27; d_call: .; j_call: TRBJ1-1; cdr3_aa: CASSPLGRLNTEAFF
v_call: TRBV6-5; d_call: TRBD2; j_call: TRBJ2-7; cdr3_aa: CASSFTRGSNYEQYF
v_call: TRBV6-2/TRBV6-3; d_call: .; j_call: TRBJ1-1; cdr3_aa: CASSFRGRGTEAFF
v_call: TRBV4-1; d_call: .; j_call: TRBJ1-2; cdr3_aa: CASSQPLTGRNYGYTF
v_call: TRBV5-5; d_call: .; j_call: TRBJ1-2; cdr3_aa: CASSLQWGLSDGYTF
v_call: TRBV9; d_call: TRBD2; j_call: TRBJ2-7; cdr3_aa: CASSVGEGREQYF
v_call: TRBV9; d_call: .; j_call: TRBJ1-3; cdr3_aa: CASGESGNTIYF
v_call: TRBV20-1; d_call: .; j_call: TRBJ2-1; cdr3_aa: CSAREGVWFF
v_call: TRBV4-3; d_call: .; j_call: TRBJ2-7; cdr3_aa: CASSQGVNRMFPYEQYF
v_call: TRBV27; d_call: TRBD1; j_call: TRBJ1-6; cdr3_aa: CASSAWDRPRSPLHF
v_call: TRBV2; d_call: .; j_call: TRBJ1-3; cdr3_aa: CASSENSYSGNTIYF
v_call: TRBV19; d_call: .; j_call: TRBJ2-5; cdr3_aa: CASSIMGGAGETQYF
v_call: TRBV7-7; d_call: .; j_call: TRBJ1-6; cdr3_aa: CASSSEGGSKMGYNSPLHF
v_call: TRBV25-1; d_call: .; j_call: TRBJ2-7; cdr3_aa: CASRFRGGSEQYF
v_call: TRBV9; d_call: TRBD1; j_call: TRBJ1-6; cdr3_aa: CASSVETGGVGTLHF
v_call: TRBV28; d_call: .; j_call: TRBJ1-1; cdr3_aa: CASRGEEAFF
v_call: TRBV19; d_call: TRBD1; j_call: TRBJ1-1; cdr3_aa: CASSLPGDRARHTEAFF
v_call: TRBV30; d_call: TRBD1; j_call: TRBJ2-3; cdr3_aa: CAWSVFGTGSTDTQYF
v_call: TRBV5-8; d_call: TRBD1; j_call: TRBJ1-2; cdr3_aa: CASTRTGSFKYGYTF
v_call: TRBV12-3/TRBV12-4; d_call: .; j_call: TRBJ1-2; cdr3_aa: CASIWVSNYGYTF
v_call: TRBV29-1; d_call: .; j_call: TRBJ2-3; cdr3_aa: CSVVGGPRKGPTDTQYF
v_call: TRBV7-8; d_call: TRBD1; j_call: TRBJ1-3; cdr3_aa: CASSPRQGSSGNTIYF
v_call: TRBV6-5; d_call: .; j_call: TRBJ1-5; cdr3_aa: CASREGTATQPQHF
v_call: TRBV2; d_call: .; j_call: TRBJ1-3; cdr3_aa: CASSQSVGGNTIYF
v_call: TRBV7-8; d_call: TRBD2; j_call: TRBJ2-3; cdr3_aa: CASGNLAGGSGDTQYF
v_call: TRBV30; d_call: .; j_call: TRBJ2-3; cdr3_aa: CAWSKASTDTQYF
v_call: TRBV6-2/TRBV6-3; d_call: .; j_call: TRBJ1-2; cdr3_aa: CASSDGYYGYTF
v_call: TRBV28; d_call: .; j_call: TRBJ2-2; cdr3_aa: CAGARGGTGELFF
v_call: TRBV23-1; d_call: .; j_call: TRBJ1-6; cdr3_aa: CASTQDTPGHKTENSPLHF
v_call: TRBV5-1; d_call: .; j_call: TRBJ1-1; cdr3_aa: CASRQVGMNTEAFF
v_call: TRBV6-5; d_call: .; j_call: TRBJ1-3; cdr3_aa: CASSQRGNTIYF
v_call: TRBV4-2; d_call: TRBD2; j_call: TRBJ2-7; cdr3_aa: CASSQVLNGGVRKQYF
v_call: TRBV4-3; d_call: .; j_call: TRBJ1-4; cdr3_aa: CASSPLPGAGSLEKLFF
v_call: TRBV27; d_call: .; j_call: TRBJ2-2; cdr3_aa: CASSTWQDGELFF
v_call: TRBV7-6; d_call: TRBD1; j_call: TRBJ2-7; cdr3_aa: CASSLLQGQALYEQYF
v_call: TRBV5-1; d_call: .; j_call: TRBJ1-2; cdr3_aa: CASSLGGTGSSKLEETF
v_call: TRBV27; d_call: .; j_call: TRBJ1-2; cdr3_aa: CASSTGLPNYGYTF
v_call: TRBV29-1; d_call: .; j_call: TRBJ2-5; cdr3_aa: CSAFAGFGETQYF